The 2 T cell receptor beta chains given below trace back to one sample, sequenced in a study of T cell repertoires in cytomegalovirus infection. From the reads, TCRdb called clonotypes with MiXCR, one entry per CDR3 protein. The data show around 360,000 distinct CDR3 sequences, with 34% seen just once and roughly 13% held by the top ten. Antigens of these TCRs are unknown. The sample consisted of cultured PBMCs, taken from culture after CMV antigen stimulation. Receptors were obtained from a human donor in good health (CMV status not recorded). Some clones in this sample may be carry-over from other donors' samples.

The chain is built from TRBV6-5 and TRBJ1-1; weak D call: TRBD1 (5 bases). Between the trimmed V and J ends, which lost 0 bases and 4 bases, there was a span of 18 bases. The CDR3 sequence is 17 residues long. From germline, CDR1 is MNHEY and CDR2 SVGAGI. The CDR3 DNA sequence: TGTGCCAGCAGTTACTCAGGGGCAGGGAGTTCTCTCACTGAAGCTTTCTTT. Amino acid sequence: CASSYSGAGSSLTEAFF.

This rearrangement joins TRBV3-1 to TRBJ2-1; 12 bases are a match to TRBD2. Germline trimming cut 1 base from V and 9 bases from J; bases unmatched to any gene: 4. CDR1 is LGHDT, CDR2 YNNKEL, per germline (reference sequence). The CDR3 spans 15 residues. This CDR3 is CASSQGLAGGLEQFF. Written as DNA, the CDR3 is TGTGCCAGCAGCCAAGGCCTAGCGGGAGGGCTTGAGCAGTTCTTC.